This T cell receptor beta chain was sequenced during a study of human T cells and chemical hapten exposure. Time point here: patch test 3, about 24 weeks after DPC sensitization. The treatment denotes: therapeutic diphenylcyclopropenone sensitization with weekly scalp DPC. Unfractionated whole blood was the source of the extracted total RNA. TCRdb used MiXCR to reprocess the RACE reads, holding one entry per CDR3 protein. The sample has 50,000 to 80,000 distinct CDR3 sequences, 8% to 13% seen once. This clonotype was seen a handful of times. The starting material was whole blood, obtained in connection with sensitization to the hapten diphenylcyclopropenone (DPC). This sequence originates from a woman aged 30 to 39 with alopecia areata. Some clones in this sample may be carry-over from other donors' samples.

The CDR3 reads CASSLVGRSQETQYF. The CDR3 bases are TGTGCCAGCAGCTTAGTCGGCCGATCCCAAGAGACCCAGTACTTC. The chain carries TRBV7-9 and TRBJ2-5, with no clear D. Trimming shortened V by 1 base and J by 1 base, and 10 bases separated the two germline ends. The CDR3 runs 15 residues. The germline V gene has CDR1 SEHNR and CDR2 FQNEAQ (reference sequence).